This passage covers 9 T cell receptor beta chains from one sample sequenced in a study of response to subunit inactivated influenza vaccine. Each CDR3 protein is one row after TCRdb ran MiXCR on the RT-PCR reads. The data show about 520,000 distinct CDR3 sequences, approximately 6.9% seen once. Sequenced material: PBMCs from blood, taken about 24 months after vaccination. These receptors all stem from a man between 45 and 75 years old who received an inactivated influenza vaccine.

Ten or more counts support this clonotype. The chain links TRBV14 to TRBJ2-2, with unresolved D. V was shortened by 2 bases and J by 4 bases, with 5 bases between the two germline ends. Germline V CDR1 and CDR2: SGHDN, FVKESK. This CDR3 spans 13 amino acids. This CDR3 is CASSQYFTGELFF. The CDR3 DNA follows: TGTGCCAGCAGCCAATATTTCACCGGGGAGCTGTTTTTT.

The chain is built from TRBV6-2 or TRBV6-3 and TRBJ1-5; D call uncertain. The CDR3 is made up of 11 amino acids. Germline CDR1 and CDR2: MNHEY and SVGEGT. V was clipped by 6 bases and J by 11 bases, with 11 bases between them. The CDR3: CASSPGSTQHF. DNA of the CDR3: TGTGCCAGCAGCCCGGGATCTACCCAGCATTTT.

The chain combines TRBV6-1 with TRBJ1-4, with 7 bases identical to TRBD1. Trimming cost V 5 bases and J 5 bases; bases outside gene matches: 2. This CDR3 region has 13 residues. Germline values: CDR1 MNHNS, CDR2 SASEGT. In nucleotides, the CDR3 is TGTGCCAGCAGTCCAGGGGGGAATGAAAAACTGTTTTTT. Translated: CASSPGGNEKLFF.

The V gene is TRBV27, the J gene TRBJ2-1; TRBD2 aligns across 9 bases. Trimming at V came to 6 bases and at J to 4 bases, leaving 4 bases not matched to a gene. Germline V gives CDR1 MNHEY, CDR2 SMNVEV (reference sequence). This CDR3 comprises 14 residues. This CDR3 reads CASRWTSAYNEQFF. The CDR3 DNA follows: TGTGCCAGCAGATGGACTAGCGCTTACAATGAGCAGTTCTTC.

This clonotype was recorded a few times. This rearrangement joins TRBV4-1 to TRBJ2-3; unclear D gene. Germline assignment: CDR1 MGHRA and CDR2 YSYEKL. Trimming took off 0 bases at V and 0 bases at J, with 13 bases between the two ends. The CDR3 runs 17 residues. This CDR3 is CASSQDWVLSSTDTQYF. The CDR3 DNA reads TGCGCCAGCAGCCAAGATTGGGTCCTGAGTAGCACAGATACGCAGTATTTT.

The chain carries TRBV7-6 and TRBJ2-5, with D possibly called TRBD1 or TRBD2 (5 bases each). From germline, CDR1 is SGHVS and CDR2 FNYEAQ. The CDR3 is made up of 14 amino acids. V dropped 5 bases and J dropped 3 bases, with 13 bases sitting between them. The CDR3: CASSTTGTEETQYF. For the CDR3, the DNA is TGTGCCAGCAGCACCACCGGGACGGAAGAGACCCAGTACTTC.

This clonotype was picked up a small number of times. The chain has TRBV18 and TRBJ2-1, with D maybe TRBD1 (5 bases). The CDR3 extends over 14 amino acids. The germline gives CDR1 KGHSH, CDR2 LQKENI. V was clipped by 6 bases and J by 6 bases, with 15 bases between them. The DNA for the CDR3 is TGTGCCAGCTCTTACGACAGTGTTTTCAATGAGCAGTTCTTC. Translation: CASSYDSVFNEQFF.

For this clonotype: A read error may explain this, as a much larger clone is one base away. This chain links TRBV29-1 with TRBJ1-1; D ambiguous. This CDR3 spans 10 amino acids. Trimming removed 5 bases at V and 7 bases at J, with 8 bases between. CDR1 is SQVTM and CDR2 is ANQGSEA in the germline V gene. As DNA, the CDR3 is TGCAGCGTTCTAGACCTTGAAGCTTTCTTT. This gives the protein CSVLDLEAFF.

This clonotype was seen a handful of times. The CDR3 loop is CASSIKGRRDTGELFF. CDR3 bases: TGTGCCAGTAGTATAAAAGGTCGTCGGGACACCGGGGAGCTGTTTTTT. The genes are TRBV19 and TRBJ2-2; D remains unclear. V was shortened by 2 bases and J by 3 bases, with 13 bases between the two germline ends. CDR1 is LNHDA and CDR2 is SQIVND in the germline V gene (reference sequence). This CDR3 spans 16 amino acids. The complete variable domain, with remaining parts taken from reference TRBV19 and TRBJ2-2, reads DGGITQSPKYLFRKEGQNVTLSCEQNLNHDAMYWYRQDPGQGLRLIYYSQIVNDFQKGDIAEGYSVSREKKESFPLTVTSAQKNPTAFYLCASSIKGRRDTGELFFGEGSRLTVL.